These 7 T cell receptor beta chains came from one sample sequenced in a study of blood T cell repertoires in COVID-19. Only in-frame clones appear in the TCRdb table, and some are missing; sequencing was by immunoSEQ multiplex PCR. The sample yields 150,000 to 200,000 clones, 86% seen once. Sample: peripheral blood. The receptors originated from a man aged 50-59 years with active or convalescent COVID-19.

The chain carries TRBV2 and TRBJ2-3; 9 nucleotides align to TRBD2. The trim removed 1 base at V and 0 bases at J, leaving 5 bases unmatched. Germline V gene sequence: CDR1 SNHLY, CDR2 FYNNEI. This CDR3 is 17 amino acids long. CDR3 sequence reads: CASSEGASGVSTDTQYF. Here the CDR3 DNA reads TGTGCCAGCAGTGAAGGCGCTAGCGGGGTCAGCACAGATACGCAGTATTTT. Drawing the rest from reference TRBV2 and TRBJ2-3, the complete variable domain is EPEVTQTPSHQVTQMGQEVILRCVPISNHLYFYWYRQILGQKVEFLVSFYNNEISEKSEIFDDQFSVERPDGSNFTLKIRSTKLEDSAMYFCASSEGASGVSTDTQYFGPGTRLTVL.

J is TRBJ2-2 and V is TRBV24-1, with D possibly being TRBD1 (6 bases). Trimming shortened V by 9 bases and J by 1 base, and 8 bases separated the two germline ends. The CDR3 consists of 13 residues. Germline CDR1 is KGHDR and CDR2 is SFDVKD. CDR3 region: CATEDRNTGELFF. The CDR3 nucleotides read TGTGCCACCGAGGACAGGAACACCGGGGAGCTGTTTTTT.

The chain is built from TRBV5-4 and TRBJ1-2; TRBD1 is a possible D gene (6 bases). The V end was cut by 4 bases, the J end by 0 bases, with 10 bases between. Germline values: CDR1 SGHNT, CDR2 YYREEE (reference sequence). This CDR3 is built from 14 residues. The CDR3 nucleotides read TGTGCCAGCAGCAGGGACACCGCTAACTATGGCTACACCTTC. It yields the protein CASSRDTANYGYTF.

The CDR3 nucleotides read TGTGCCAGCAGCACAGGACTAGCGGGGGGCCCGGATACGCAGTATTTT. It is translated as CASSTGLAGGPDTQYF. The chain has TRBV7-3 and TRBJ2-3, with 14 bases that match TRBD2. The CDR3 has 16 residues. V was pared by 5 bases and J by 6 bases, with 7 bases of the junction left unmatched. Germline loops: CDR1 SGHTA, CDR2 FQGTGA.

This sequence joins TRBV11-2 and TRBJ1-3; D gene unclear. The CDR3 consists of 17 residues. Germline V gives CDR1 SGHAT, CDR2 FQNNGV. Trimming took off 0 bases at V and 4 bases at J, with 16 bases between the two ends. The CDR3 region is CASSLDRSGVGGNTIYF. The CDR3 nucleotides are TGTGCCAGCAGCTTAGACCGCTCCGGGGTAGGAGGAAACACCATATATTTT.

The chain has TRBV6-5 and TRBJ2-7, with 10 bases identical to TRBD2. The CDR3 has 15 residues. From germline, CDR1 is MNHEY and CDR2 SVGAGI. With V trimmed by 6 bases and J by 2 bases, 7 bases remained unmatched. CDR3 bases: TGTGCCAGCAGGAACCTAGCGGGGGCCACCTACGAGCAGTACTTC. Translating gives CASRNLAGATYEQYF.

On this clone itself: One end of the junction fails to match germline, which may point to a read error. The rearrangement links TRBV7-7 to TRBJ2-1; D gene unclear. Germline values: CDR1 SSHAT, CDR2 FNYEAQ (reference sequence). The CDR3 is made up of 15 amino acids. CDR3 sequence (DNA): TGTGCTAGCAGCTTAAACTTCGGAGAGTTGGATGAGCAGTTCTTC. Protein sequence: CASSLNFGELDEQFF.